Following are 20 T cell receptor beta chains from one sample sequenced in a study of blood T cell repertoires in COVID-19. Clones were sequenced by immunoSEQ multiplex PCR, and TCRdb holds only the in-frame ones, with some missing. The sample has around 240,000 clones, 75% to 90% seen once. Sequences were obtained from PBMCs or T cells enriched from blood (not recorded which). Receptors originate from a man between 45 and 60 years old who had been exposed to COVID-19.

This CDR3 reads CASSLAYSRANEKLFF. The CDR3 nucleotides read TGTGCCAGCAGCTTAGCGTATTCGCGAGCTAATGAAAAACTGTTTTTT. The chain links TRBV7-2 to TRBJ1-4, with unresolved D. Germline-derived CDR1 and CDR2 are SGHTA and FQGNSA. The CDR3 is made up of 16 amino acids. V was pared by 0 bases and J by 3 bases, with 11 bases between.

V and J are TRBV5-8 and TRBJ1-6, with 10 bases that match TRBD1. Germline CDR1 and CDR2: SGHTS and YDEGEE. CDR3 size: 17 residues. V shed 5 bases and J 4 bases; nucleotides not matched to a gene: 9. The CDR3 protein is CASSTTGGLAYNSPLHF. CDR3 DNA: TGTGCCAGCAGTACGACAGGGGGCTTGGCGTATAATTCACCCCTCCACTTT.

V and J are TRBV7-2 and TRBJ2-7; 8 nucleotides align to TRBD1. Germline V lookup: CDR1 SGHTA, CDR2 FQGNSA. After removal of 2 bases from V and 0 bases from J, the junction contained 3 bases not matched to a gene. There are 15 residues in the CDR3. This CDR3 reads CASSLRDRLSYEQYF. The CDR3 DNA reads TGTGCCAGCAGCTTAAGGGACAGGCTCTCCTACGAGCAGTACTTC.

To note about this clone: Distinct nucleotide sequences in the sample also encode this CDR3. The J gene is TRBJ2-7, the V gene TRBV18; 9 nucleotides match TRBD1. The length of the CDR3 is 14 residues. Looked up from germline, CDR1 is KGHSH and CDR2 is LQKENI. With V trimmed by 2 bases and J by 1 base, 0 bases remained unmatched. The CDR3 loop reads CASSPGTGSYEQYF. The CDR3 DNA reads TGTGCCAGCTCACCAGGGACAGGGTCCTACGAGCAGTACTTC.

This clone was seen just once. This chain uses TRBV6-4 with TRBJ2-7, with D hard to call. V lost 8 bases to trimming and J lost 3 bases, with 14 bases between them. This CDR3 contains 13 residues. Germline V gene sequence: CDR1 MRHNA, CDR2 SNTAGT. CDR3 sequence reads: CASLTPSIYEQYV. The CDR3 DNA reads TGTGCCAGCCTGACACCTTCGATCTACGAGCAGTACGTC.

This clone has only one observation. CDR3 sequence: CAWNRGPNTEAFF. The CDR3 coding sequence is TGTGCCTGGAATAGGGGCCCGAACACTGAAGCTTTCTTT. The chain employs TRBV30 and TRBJ1-1; weak D call: TRBD1 (5 bases). Trimming cost V 4 bases and J 1 base, with 10 bases left between them. Germline assignment: CDR1 GTSNPN and CDR2 SVGIG (reference sequence). The CDR3 has 13 amino acids.

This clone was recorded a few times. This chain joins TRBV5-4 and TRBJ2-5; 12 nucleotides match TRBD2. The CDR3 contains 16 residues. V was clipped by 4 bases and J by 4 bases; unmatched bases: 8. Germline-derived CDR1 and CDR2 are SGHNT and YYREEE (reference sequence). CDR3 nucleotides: TGTGCCAGCAGCCGAAAGACTAGCGGGAGACTAGAGACCCAGTACTTC. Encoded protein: CASSRKTSGRLETQYF.

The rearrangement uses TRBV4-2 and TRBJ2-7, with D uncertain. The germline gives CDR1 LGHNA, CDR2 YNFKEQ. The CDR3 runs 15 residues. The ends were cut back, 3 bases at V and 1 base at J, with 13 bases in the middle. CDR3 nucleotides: TGTGCCAGCAGCCACCGGTTAGAGAGATCCTACGAGCAGTACTTC. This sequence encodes CASSHRLERSYEQYF.

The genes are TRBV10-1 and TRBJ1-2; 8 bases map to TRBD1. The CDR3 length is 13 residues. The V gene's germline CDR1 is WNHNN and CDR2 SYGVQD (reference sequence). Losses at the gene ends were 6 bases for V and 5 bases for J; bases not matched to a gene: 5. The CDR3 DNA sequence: TGCGCCAGCAGCGCGGACAGGGATTATGGCTACACCTTC. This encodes CASSADRDYGYTF.

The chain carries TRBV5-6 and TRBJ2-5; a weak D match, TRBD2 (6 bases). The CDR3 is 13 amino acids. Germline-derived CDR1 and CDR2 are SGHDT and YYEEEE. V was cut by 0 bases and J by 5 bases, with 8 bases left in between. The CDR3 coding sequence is TGTGCCAGCAGCTTGGTCGGAGGGGAGACCCAGTACTTC. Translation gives CASSLVGGETQYF.

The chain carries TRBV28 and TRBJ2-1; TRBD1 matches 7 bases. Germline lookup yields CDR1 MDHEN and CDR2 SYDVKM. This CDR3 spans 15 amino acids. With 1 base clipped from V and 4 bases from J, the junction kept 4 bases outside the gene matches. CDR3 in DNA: TGTGCCAGCAGTTTATTGGCAGGGGGTTACAATGAGCAGTTCTTC. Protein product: CASSLLAGGYNEQFF.

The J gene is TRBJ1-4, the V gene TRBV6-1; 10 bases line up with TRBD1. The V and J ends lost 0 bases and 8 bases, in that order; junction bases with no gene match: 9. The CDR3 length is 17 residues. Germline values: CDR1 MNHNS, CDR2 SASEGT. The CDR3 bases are TGTGCCAGCAGTGAAGCTTGGGGGGGGGACAGGGGCGAAAAACTGTTTTTT. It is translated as CASSEAWGGDRGEKLFF.

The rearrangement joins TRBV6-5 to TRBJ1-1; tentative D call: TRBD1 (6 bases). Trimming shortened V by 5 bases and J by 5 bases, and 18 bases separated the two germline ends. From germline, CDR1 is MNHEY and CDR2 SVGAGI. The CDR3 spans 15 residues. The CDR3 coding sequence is TGTGCCAGCAGTACAGGGAAAGGGTGGAGAACTGAAGCTTTCTTT. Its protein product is CASSTGKGWRTEAFF.

CDR3 amino acids: CASSVAGQNTEAFF. The CDR3, as DNA: TGTGCCAGCAGCGTAGCAGGCCAGAACACTGAAGCTTTCTTT. This chain joins TRBV9 and TRBJ1-1; D not resolved. This CDR3 contains 14 residues. Germline assignment: CDR1 SGDLS and CDR2 YYNGEE. Between the trimmed V and J ends, which lost 0 bases and 1 base, there was a span of 7 bases.

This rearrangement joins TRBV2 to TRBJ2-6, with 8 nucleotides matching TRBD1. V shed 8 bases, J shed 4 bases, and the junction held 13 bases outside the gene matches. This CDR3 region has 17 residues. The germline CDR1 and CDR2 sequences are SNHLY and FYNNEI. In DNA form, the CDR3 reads TGTGCCAGCGGGGATGGGACAGGCGGCGCCGGGGCCAACGTCCTGACTTTC. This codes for CASGDGTGGAGANVLTF.

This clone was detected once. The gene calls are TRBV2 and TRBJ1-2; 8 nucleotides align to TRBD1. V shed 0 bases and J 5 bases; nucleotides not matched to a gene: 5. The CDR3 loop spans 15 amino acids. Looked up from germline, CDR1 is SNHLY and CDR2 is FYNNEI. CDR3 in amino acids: CASSEAAQGVYGYTF. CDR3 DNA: TGTGCCAGCAGTGAAGCGGCACAGGGGGTTTATGGCTACACCTTC.

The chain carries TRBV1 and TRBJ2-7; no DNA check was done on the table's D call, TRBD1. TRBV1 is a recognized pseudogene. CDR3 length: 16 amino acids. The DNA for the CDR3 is TGCACCAGCAGCCAAGGGGTCCGGGACACCTCCTACGAGCAGTACTTC. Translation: CTSSQGVRDTSYEQYF.

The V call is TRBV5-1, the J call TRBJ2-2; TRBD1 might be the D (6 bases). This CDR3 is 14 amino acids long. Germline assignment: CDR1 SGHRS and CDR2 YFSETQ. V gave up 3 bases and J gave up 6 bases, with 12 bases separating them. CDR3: CASSSNWGPGELFF. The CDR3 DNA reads TGCGCCAGCAGCTCCAACTGGGGGCCCGGGGAGCTGTTTTTT.

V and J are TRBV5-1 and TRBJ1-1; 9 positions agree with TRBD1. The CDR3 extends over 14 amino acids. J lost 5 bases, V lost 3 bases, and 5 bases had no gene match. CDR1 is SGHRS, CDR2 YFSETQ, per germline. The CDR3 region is CASSSGQGWTEAFF. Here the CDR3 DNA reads TGCGCCAGCAGCTCAGGACAGGGGTGGACTGAAGCTTTCTTT. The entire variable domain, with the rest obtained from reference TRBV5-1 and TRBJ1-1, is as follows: KAGVTQTPRYLIKTRGQQVTLSCSPISGHRSVSWYQQTPGQGLQFLFEYFSETQRNKGNFPGRFSGRQFSNSRSEMNVSTLELGDSALYLCASSSGQGWTEAFFGQGTRLTVV.

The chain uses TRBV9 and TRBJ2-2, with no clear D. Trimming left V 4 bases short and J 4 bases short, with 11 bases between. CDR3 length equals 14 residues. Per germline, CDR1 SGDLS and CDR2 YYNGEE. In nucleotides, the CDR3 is TGTGCCAGCAGCCCTAGGTCGAGCACCGGGGAGCTGTTTTTT. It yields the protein CASSPRSSTGELFF.